A selection of T cell receptor beta chains follows, all from one sample in a study of control samples from healthy donors and cancer patients. The assay was immunoSEQ multiplex PCR, and TCRdb's table has in-frame clones only and misses some. The sample lists roughly 170,000 clones; roughly 88% were seen once. Source material: blood. These receptors were taken from a woman aged 30 to 39 in good health. Each CDR3 is given with its conserved first and last residue. The D gene is left open where the match is weak. Rows may omit the clone size; those that give it use once, few, many or a size class.

d_call	cdr3_length	v_call	clone_size	j_call	cdr3_aa	cdr3_nt
.	15	TRBV3-1/TRBV3-2	once	TRBJ2-2	CASSQKRSPAGELFF	TGTGCCAGCAGCCAAAAAAGGAGCCCAGCCGGGGAGCTGTTTTTT
.	15	TRBV5-5	.	TRBJ1-4	CASSLEGGVAEKLFF	TGTGCCAGCAGCTTGGAGGGCGGGGTGGCAGAAAAACTGTTTTTT
.	12	TRBV14	.	TRBJ2-5	CASSQVRETQYF	TGTGCCAGCAGCCAAGTGAGGGAGACCCAGTACTTC
.	11	TRBV24-1	.	TRBJ2-3	CATGRGDTQYF	TGTGCCACCGGTAGGGGGGATACGCAGTATTTT
.	15	TRBV5-1	once	TRBJ2-5	CASSLSVSPAETQYF	TGCGCCAGCAGCTTGTCGGTATCACCCGCGGAGACCCAGTACTTC
.	12	TRBV18	once	TRBJ2-2	CASSPNPGELFF	TGTGCCAGCTCACCAAACCCCGGGGAGCTGTTTTTT
TRBD1	14	TRBV28	.	TRBJ2-7	CASSLRTGTYEQYF	TGTGCCAGCAGTCTCCGGACAGGAACCTACGAGCAGTACTTC
.	14	TRBV14	.	TRBJ2-6	CASSPHRGANVLTF	TGTGCCAGCAGCCCTCATCGTGGGGCCAACGTCCTGACTTTC
TRBD2	15	TRBV19	.	TRBJ2-3	CASSPTSGKLSTQYF	TGTGCCAGTAGTCCAACTAGCGGGAAACTGAGTACGCAGTATTTT
TRBD1	13	TRBV19	.	TRBJ1-2	CASTEGQGDGYTF	TGTGCCAGTACCGAAGGACAGGGTGATGGCTACACCTTC
TRBD2	15	TRBV6-6	.	TRBJ2-1	CASTPTSGNYNEQFF	TGTGCCAGCACCCCAACTAGCGGGAATTACAATGAGCAGTTCTTC
.	16	TRBV6-5	once	TRBJ2-5	CASSYGGASAQETQYF	TGTGCCAGCAGTTACGGGGGGGCTAGCGCTCAAGAGACCCAGTACTTC
.	15	TRBV11-2	few	TRBJ2-3	CASSLDGVDADTQYF	TGTGCCAGCAGCTTAGATGGGGTAGACGCAGATACGCAGTATTTT
TRBD2	15	TRBV11-3	once	TRBJ2-1	CASSLRLADYNEQFF	TGTGCCAGCAGCTTAAGGCTAGCGGACTACAATGAGCAGTTCTTC
.	12	TRBV18	.	TRBJ2-3	CASSPSTDTQYF	TGTGCCAGCTCACCCTCCACAGATACGCAGTATTTT
.	15	TRBV7-8	.	TRBJ2-3	CASSLHSSSTDTQYF	TGTGCCAGCAGCTTACACTCGTCTAGCACAGATACGCAGTATTTT
TRBD1	15	TRBV6-5	.	TRBJ1-1	CASSGQGTLNTEAFF	TGTGCCAGCAGCGGACAGGGGACGTTGAACACTGAAGCTTTCTTT
.	15	TRBV4-2	.	TRBJ2-2	CASSQDRARAGELFF	TGTGCCAGCAGCCAAGATCGGGCTCGGGCCGGGGAGCTGTTTTTT
.	15	TRBV11-2	.	TRBJ2-6	CASSKGSTGANVLTF	TGTGCCAGCAGCAAGGGCAGTACAGGGGCCAACGTCCTGACTTTC
TRBD2	15	TRBV19	.	TRBJ2-1	CASSRSGGAANEQFF	TGTGCCAGTAGTAGGAGCGGGGGGGCGGCGAATGAGCAGTTCTTC